This T cell receptor beta chain was sequenced for a study of T-cell reconstitution after alpha-beta-depleted transplantation in children. TCRbeta library preparation incorporated unique molecular identifiers. A single record per CDR3 protein comes from TCRdb applying MiXCR to the PCR reads. Of around 600,000 distinct CDR3 sequences in the sample, roughly a tenth are singletons; the top ten hold less than 5%. The CDR3 spans 15 residues. V shed 7 bases, J shed 5 bases, and the junction held 7 bases outside the gene matches. The germline CDR1 and CDR2 sequences are MNHEY and SVGEGT. This chain links TRBV6-2 or TRBV6-3 with TRBJ2-1; 11 positions match TRBD1. The sequence came from a human donor who donated a stem cell graft to a child with acute myeloid leukemia. This specimen consisted of PBMCs from the stem cell graft donor, obtained from the stem cell graft. CDR3: CASNADRGLNNEQFF. The CDR3 coding sequence is TGTGCCAGCAATGCGGACAGGGGGCTTAACAATGAGCAGTTCTTC.